A selection of T cell receptor beta chains follows, all from one sample in a study of patients and donors after allogeneic stem cell transplantation. TCRdb re-called the RT-PCR reads with MiXCR, one entry per CDR3 protein. The sample holds about 410,000 distinct CDR3 sequences; 16% are singletons and the top ten take 6.5% to 7.5%. Sequencing input: blood, either unsorted or a sorted T cell fraction (not recorded which). The source is a human donor who was either an allogeneic HSCT recipient or a stem cell or donor lymphocyte infusion donor (not recorded which). It is not recorded whose cells these are; they may come from a transplant donor. CDR3s include the opening cysteine and the closing phenylalanine or tryptophan. D genes are given only for firm matches. Clone size is stated in some rows and not others, as once, few, many or a class when expanded.

d_call	clone_size	j_call	v_call	cdr3_nt	cdr3_aa
.	many	TRBJ2-5	TRBV12-3/TRBV12-4	TGTGCCAGCAGCCTGGACAGCCAAGAGACCCAGTACTTC	CASSLDSQETQYF
.	.	TRBJ1-5	TRBV27	TGTGCCAGCAGGAACCGGGGCCCCGGTAATCAGCCCCAGCATTTT	CASRNRGPGNQPQHF
.	.	TRBJ2-7	TRBV5-1	TGCGCCAGCAGCCCTGACCGGGGAGTACAGTACTTC	CASSPDRGVQYF
.	many	TRBJ2-5	TRBV7-9	TGTGCCAGCAGCCGGACTGGGGGGGAGACCCAGTACTTC	CASSRTGGETQYF
.	few	TRBJ2-3	TRBV11-1	TGTGCCAGCAGCTTAGGACAGCGGGTGCTCACAGATACGCAGTATTTT	CASSLGQRVLTDTQYF
TRBD1	.	TRBJ1-4	TRBV4-1	TGCGCCAGCAGCCAAGGGGACAGGGCTAATGAAAAACTGTTTTTT	CASSQGDRANEKLFF
.	.	TRBJ1-3	TRBV6-5	TGTGCCAGCAGTTACTCCCGCGGGGGGCTCAGAAACACCATATATTTT	CASSYSRGGLRNTIYF
.	.	TRBJ2-7	TRBV20-1	TGCAGTGCCCCGGGACCCGACACCTACGAGCAGTACTTC	CSAPGPDTYEQYF
.	.	TRBJ1-1	TRBV7-3	TGTGCCAGCAGCCCGACTTACAATTTACGCCCGAACACTGAAGCTTTCTTT	CASSPTYNLRPNTEAFF
.	few	TRBJ2-2	TRBV12-3/TRBV12-4	TGTGCCAGCACTCGTCCACAGGGTAAACCCGGGGAGCTGTTTTTT	CASTRPQGKPGELFF
.	few	TRBJ1-2	TRBV4-1	TGCGCCAGCAGCCCAACTCCGGGACGCTATGGCTACACCTTC	CASSPTPGRYGYTF
.	few	TRBJ1-2	TRBV12-3/TRBV12-4	TGTGCCAGCAGTTTAAATGGCAGGGGTCATGGCTACACCTTC	CASSLNGRGHGYTF
TRBD2	.	TRBJ2-5	TRBV5-5	TGTGCCAGCAGCTACGGGACTAGCGCGCAAGAGACCCAGTACTTC	CASSYGTSAQETQYF
.	.	TRBJ1-5	TRBV7-8	TGTGCCAGCGAAGCTTATAGCAATCAGCCCCAGCATTTT	CASEAYSNQPQHF
.	.	TRBJ1-1	TRBV4-2	TGTGCCAGCAGCCAAGACTCGGCGGCGCCCGGGGGCAACACTGAAGCTTTCTTT	CASSQDSAAPGGNTEAFF
TRBD1	.	TRBJ2-1	TRBV30	TGTGCCTGGGAGGGACAGAATAATGAGCAGTTCTTC	CAWEGQNNEQFF
TRBD2	.	TRBJ2-7	TRBV28	TGTGCCAGCAGTCCCCCAGACCGGGACTACTCCTACGAGCAGTACTTC	CASSPPDRDYSYEQYF
.	.	TRBJ2-7	TRBV18	TGTGCCAGCTCACCAAATACAGGGCGGAACGAGCAGTACTTC	CASSPNTGRNEQYF
TRBD1	.	TRBJ1-5	TRBV24-1	TGTGCCACCAGTGGGACGGACAGGTTCAATAGCAATCAGCCCCAGCATTTT	CATSGTDRFNSNQPQHF
TRBD2	.	TRBJ2-1	TRBV10-3	TGTGCCATCAGTGGGTTAGCGGGTTTCAGCTCCTACAATGAGCAGTTCTTC	CAISGLAGFSSYNEQFF
.	.	TRBJ2-1	TRBV10-2	TGCGCCAGCAGTGGGGGGATGGCCTTTAGCTCCTACAATGAGCAGTTCTTC	CASSGGMAFSSYNEQFF
TRBD1	few	TRBJ2-7	TRBV18	TGTGCCAGCTCACCACTGCGGGGACAGGGAATCTCCTACGAGCAGTACTTC	CASSPLRGQGISYEQYF
.	.	TRBJ2-1	TRBV9	TGTGCCAGCAGCGCGGGGACCACCAACAATGAGCAGTTCTTC	CASSAGTTNNEQFF
TRBD1	few	TRBJ1-5	TRBV20-1	TGCAGTGCTGGGGGACAGGGGTTAAGACAGCCCCAGCATTTT	CSAGGQGLRQPQHF
TRBD1	.	TRBJ2-3	TRBV20-1	TGCAGTGCTAGAGTCGTTGGGACAGGGGTTACAGATACGCAGTATTTT	CSARVVGTGVTDTQYF
TRBD2	few	TRBJ2-1	TRBV11-1	TGTGCCAGCAGCTTAGTGCCGACTAGCGGGAGCTCCTACAATGAGCAGTTCTTC	CASSLVPTSGSSYNEQFF